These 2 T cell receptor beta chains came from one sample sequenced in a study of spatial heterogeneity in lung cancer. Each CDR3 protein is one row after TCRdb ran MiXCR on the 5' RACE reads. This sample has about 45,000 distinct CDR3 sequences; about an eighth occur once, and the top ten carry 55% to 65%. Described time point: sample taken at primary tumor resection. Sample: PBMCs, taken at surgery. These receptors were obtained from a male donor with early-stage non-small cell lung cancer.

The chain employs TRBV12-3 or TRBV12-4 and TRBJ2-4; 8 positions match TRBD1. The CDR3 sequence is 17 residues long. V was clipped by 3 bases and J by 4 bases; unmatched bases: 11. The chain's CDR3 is CASSFGQGHSLKNIQYF. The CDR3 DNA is TGTGCCAGCAGTTTTGGACAGGGACACTCCTTAAAAAACATTCAGTACTTC.

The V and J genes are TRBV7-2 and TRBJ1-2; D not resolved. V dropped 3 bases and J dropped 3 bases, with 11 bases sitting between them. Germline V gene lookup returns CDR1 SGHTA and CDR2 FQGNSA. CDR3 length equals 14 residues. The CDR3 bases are TGTGCCAGCAGCTTGGGCAGGCCTGACTATGGCTACACCTTC. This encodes CASSLGRPDYGYTF. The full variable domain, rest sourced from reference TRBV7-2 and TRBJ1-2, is GAGVSQSPSNKVTEKGKDVELRCDPISGHTALYWYRQSLGQGLEFLIYFQGNSAPDKSGLPSDRFSAERTGGSVSTLTIQRTQQEDSAVYLCASSLGRPDYGYTFGSGTRLTVV.